The 23 T cell receptor beta chains in this list originate from one sample, sequenced in a study of cytomegalovirus exposure and HLA in healthy donors. Researchers ran the PCR with 60 Vbeta and 13 Jbeta primers. Assay: immunoSEQ multiplex PCR; the TCRdb copy retains only in-frame clones and omits some. The sample holds 90,000 to 120,000 clones; around 69% are singletons and the top ten take around 2.1%. Sequences were obtained from PBMCs. The receptor set was obtained from a man aged 18 to 30 in good health and CMV-seronegative.

CDR3 in amino acids: CASSLAGTSGGAQETQYF. The CDR3 nucleotides are TGTGCCAGCAGCTTAGCTGGGACTAGCGGGGGGGCCCAAGAGACCCAGTACTTC. The chain joins TRBV7-9 to TRBJ2-5; 16 bases map to TRBD2. V dropped 0 bases and J dropped 1; count of bases not matched to a gene: 2. CDR3 size: 18 residues. Germline V CDR1 and CDR2: SEHNR, FQNEAQ (reference sequence).

V and J are TRBV5-1 and TRBJ2-2; 9 nucleotides line up with TRBD1. V lost 0 bases to trimming and J lost 6 bases; unmatched junction nucleotides: 3. The germline V gene has CDR1 SGHRS and CDR2 YFSETQ. This CDR3 comprises 15 residues. The CDR3 bases are TGCGCCAGCAGCTTGGGGGACAGGGACGCCGGGGAGCTGTTTTTT. This sequence encodes CASSLGDRDAGELFF.

The V call is TRBV15, the J call TRBJ2-7; 9 bases match TRBD1. Trimming took 6 bases from V and 6 from J; bases not matched to a gene: 9. There are 14 residues in the CDR3. CDR1 is LNHNV, CDR2 YYDKDF, per germline (reference sequence). The CDR3 reads CATRPRDRVSEQYF. CDR3 nucleotide sequence: TGTGCCACCAGGCCGAGGGACAGGGTGTCCGAGCAGTACTTC.

This sequence joins TRBV9 and TRBJ2-3; 7 nucleotides agree with TRBD2. The CDR3 covers 15 residues. CDR1 is SGDLS, CDR2 YYNGEE, per germline. Trimming took 0 bases from V and 10 from J; bases not matched to a gene: 11. This CDR3 is CASSVEGLPGGAQYF. CDR3 DNA: TGTGCCAGCAGCGTAGAAGGACTCCCTGGGGGGGCGCAGTATTTT.

This sequence joins TRBV19 and TRBJ2-6; TRBD2 matches at 14 bases. Germline CDR1 reads LNHDA; CDR2 reads SQIVND (reference sequence). V lost 7 bases, J lost 0 bases, and 14 bases stayed unmatched. CDR3 length: 21 residues. CDR3 sequence reads: CASTTFLGLAGAYSGANVLTF. The CDR3 coding sequence is TGTGCCAGTACCACATTTCTGGGACTAGCGGGGGCTTACTCTGGGGCCAACGTCCTGACTTTC.

This clone has only a few counts. The junction departs from germline at one end; a sequencing error may be responsible. The chain recombines TRBV4-1 with TRBJ2-7; 12 nucleotides match TRBD1. This CDR3 has 15 amino acids. In germline, CDR1 is MGHRA, CDR2 YSYEKL. CDR3 region: CASSQEGQGADEQYF. The CDR3 nucleotides read TGTGCCAGCAGCCAAGAGGGACAGGGGGCGGACGAGCAGTACTTC.

About this clone: The germline gene is not matched at one end of the junction; a read error may be the cause. The chain employs TRBV7-7 and TRBJ2-2, with TRBD1 matching over 11 bases. CDR3 length: 15 residues. From germline, CDR1 is SSHAT and CDR2 FNYEAQ (reference sequence). The chain's CDR3 is CASSSGTGGNRELFF. The CDR3 DNA is TGTGCTAGCAGCTCCGGGACAGGGGGAAACCGGGAGCTGTTTTTT.

The gene calls are TRBV6-6 and TRBJ1-5; TRBD1 aligns across 7 bases. V trimming: 2 bases; J trimming: 2 bases; junction bases outside the gene matches: 6. The CDR3 runs 16 residues. Germline values: CDR1 MNHNY, CDR2 SVGAGI (reference sequence). The CDR3: CASSYPTGPGNQPQHF. CDR3 coding DNA: TGTGCCAGCAGTTACCCGACAGGGCCTGGCAATCAGCCCCAGCATTTT.

This chain joins TRBV5-4 and TRBJ2-2, with a weak D call TRBD1 (5 bases). Trimming removed 1 base at V and 4 bases at J, with 14 bases between. CDR1 and CDR2 (germline): SGHNT, YYREEE (reference sequence). The CDR3 length is 16 residues. CDR3 nucleotides: TGTGCCAGCAGCTTGACCCAGGGCCGTGGCACCGGGGAGCTGTTTTTT. Translation gives CASSLTQGRGTGELFF.

The J gene is TRBJ1-5, the V gene TRBV2; TRBD1 matches 11 bases. The CDR3 has 16 residues. Per the germline V gene, CDR1 is SNHLY and CDR2 is FYNNEI. V shed 3 bases, J shed 6 bases, and the junction held 7 bases outside the gene matches. The CDR3: CASSDGQGAVGQPQHF. DNA of the CDR3: TGTGCCAGCAGTGATGGACAGGGGGCGGTAGGTCAGCCCCAGCATTTT. The full variable domain, in which reference TRBV2 and TRBJ1-5 provide the parts outside the CDR3, is EPEVTQTPSHQVTQMGQEVILRCVPISNHLYFYWYRQILGQKVEFLVSFYNNEISEKSEIFDDQFSVERPDGSNFTLKIRSTKLEDSAMYFCASSDGQGAVGQPQHFGDGTRLSIL.

V is TRBV27 and J is TRBJ2-7; 11 bases are a match to TRBD2. The junction had 6 bases not matched to a gene; V was cut back by 6 bases and J by 2 bases. This CDR3 spans 15 amino acids. Germline CDR1 reads MNHEY; CDR2 reads SMNVEV (reference sequence). CDR3 residues: CASSSGTSGTYEQYF. The CDR3 bases are TGTGCCAGCAGCTCTGGGACTAGCGGTACCTACGAGCAGTACTTC.

This chain uses TRBV25-1 with TRBJ2-3, with D maybe TRBD2 (5 bases). Germline-derived CDR1 and CDR2 are MGHDK and SYGVNS. V shed 10 bases and J shed 5 bases, with 16 bases lying between them. CDR3 length equals 13 residues. This CDR3 is CATRLGEGDTQYF. CDR3 bases: TGTGCCACCCGGTTAGGAGAGGGAGATACGCAGTATTTT.

V usage is TRBV7-2 and J usage is TRBJ2-3, with a possible D match to TRBD2 (7 bases). The V gene lost 8 bases and the J gene lost 4 bases, with 22 bases spanning the gap. The germline gives CDR1 SGHTA, CDR2 FQGNSA. The CDR3 contains 16 residues. CDR3: CASGSQRGRGPDTQYF. The CDR3 DNA reads as TGTGCCAGCGGATCCCAGAGGGGGAGGGGCCCAGATACGCAGTATTTT.

The chain employs TRBV7-2 and TRBJ2-1, with D unclear. Trimming took 4 bases from V and 9 from J, leaving 7 bases between them. Germline CDR1 reads SGHTA; CDR2 reads FQGNSA. The CDR3 spans 11 residues. Here the CDR3 DNA reads TGTGCCAGCAGCTCGGTTGGTGAGCAGTTCTTC. Its translation is CASSSVGEQFF. The variable domain in full, completed from reference TRBV7-2 and TRBJ2-1, reads GAGVSQSPSNKVTEKGKDVELRCDPISGHTALYWYRQSLGQGLEFLIYFQGNSAPDKSGLPSDRFSAERTGGSVSTLTIQRTQQEDSAVYLCASSSVGEQFFGPGTRLTVL.

The chain couples TRBV6-6 to TRBJ1-4; D possibly corresponds to TRBD1 (5 bases). From germline, CDR1 is MNHNY and CDR2 SVGAGI (reference sequence). V lost 7 bases and J lost 5, with 11 bases in between. CDR3 length: 13 residues. CDR3 DNA sequence: TGTGCCAGCATATTGGGGCGAAATGAAAAACTGTTTTTT. Its translation: CASILGRNEKLFF.

This CDR3 is CASSLEGTGAYEQYF. CDR3 nucleotide sequence: TGTGCCAGCAGCTTAGAGGGGACAGGGGCCTACGAGCAGTACTTC. The chain uses TRBV7-2 and TRBJ2-7, with 10 bases that match TRBD1. This CDR3 is built from 15 residues. V lost 1 base, J lost 2 bases, and 2 bases stayed unmatched. CDR1 is SGHTA, CDR2 FQGNSA, per germline. The full variable domain, rest sourced from reference TRBV7-2 and TRBJ2-7, is GAGVSQSPSNKVTEKGKDVELRCDPISGHTALYWYRQSLGQGLEFLIYFQGNSAPDKSGLPSDRFSAERTGGSVSTLTIQRTQQEDSAVYLCASSLEGTGAYEQYFGPGTRLTVT.

The rearrangement links TRBV9 to TRBJ1-5, with D tentatively TRBD1 (5 bases). This CDR3 has 15 amino acids. Deletions cut 7 bases from V and 4 bases from J, with 18 bases between. Germline V gives CDR1 SGDLS, CDR2 YYNGEE. The CDR3 bases are TGTGCCAGCGGACTGGGGGGAGGTAGGAATCAGCCCCAGCATTTT. This sequence encodes CASGLGGGRNQPQHF.

The V gene is TRBV19, the J gene TRBJ1-1; maybe TRBD1 (5 bases). This CDR3 comprises 15 residues. Germline loops: CDR1 LNHDA, CDR2 SQIVND (reference sequence). Trimming took off 3 bases at V and 5 bases at J, with 16 bases between the two ends. CDR3 loop: CASSMGPGRKTEAFF. CDR3 in DNA: TGTGCCAGTAGTATGGGCCCAGGGAGGAAGACTGAAGCTTTCTTT.

V gene TRBV9 combines with J gene TRBJ2-5; 9 bases agree with TRBD1. The ends lost 4 bases at V and 7 bases at J; junction bases unmatched: 8. Germline V gene data show CDR1 as SGDLS and CDR2 as YYNGEE. The CDR3 sequence is 14 residues long. CDR3 sequence: CASSPQGQGWTQYF. CDR3 coding DNA: TGTGCCAGCAGCCCACAGGGACAGGGATGGACCCAGTACTTC.

This clone was observed once. CDR3 protein: CASSFGRSNQPQHF. The CDR3 coding sequence is TGTGCCAGCAGTTTTGGTAGAAGCAATCAGCCCCAGCATTTT. The chain joins TRBV28 to TRBJ1-5; D not resolved. The CDR3 is 14 residues long. V lost 3 bases to trimming and J lost 1 base, with 7 bases between them. The germline CDR1 and CDR2 sequences are MDHEN and SYDVKM. Filled out from reference TRBV28 and TRBJ1-5, the complete variable domain reads DVKVTQSSRYLVKRTGEKVFLECVQDMDHENMFWYRQDPGLGLRLIYFSYDVKMKEKGDIPEGYSVSREKKERFSLILESASTNQTSMYLCASSFGRSNQPQHFGDGTRLSIL.

This clone was picked up a small number of times. V gene TRBV4-3 combines with J gene TRBJ1-2, with 7 bases identical to TRBD1. Germline CDR1 reads LGHNA; CDR2 reads YSLEER. The J segment lost 1 base and the V segment lost 0 bases, leaving 14 bases of the junction unmatched. CDR3 length: 19 amino acids. The CDR3 DNA sequence: TGCGCCAGCAGCCAAGAGAGGACCGGGACAGCTTCCTATAACTATGGCTACACCTTC. Protein sequence: CASSQERTGTASYNYGYTF.

The rearrangement uses TRBV29-1 and TRBJ2-7; 7 positions match TRBD1. J gave up 6 bases and V 3 bases, and 2 bases lay outside the gene matches. Germline CDR1 is SQVTM and CDR2 is ANQGSEA. The CDR3 sequence is 11 residues long. CDR3 in DNA: TGCAGCGTTGACAGGGGGTGCGAGCAGTACTTC. Protein product: CSVDRGCEQYF.

This clone was found once. The chain carries TRBV7-9 and TRBJ2-7; 9 nucleotides match TRBD1. The germline V gene has CDR1 SEHNR and CDR2 FQNEAQ (reference sequence). The CDR3 is 14 residues long. V was pared by 8 bases and J by 3 bases, with 8 bases of the junction left unmatched. The CDR3 sequence is CASRGDRGSYEQYF. CDR3 bases: TGTGCCAGCCGGGGAGACAGGGGGAGCTACGAGCAGTACTTC.